The present TCR beta chain was sequenced within a study of molecular identifiers for immune sequencing clone quantification. Study summary: In replicates, RNA taken from roughly 21,000 or 96,000 naive CD8 cells was divided five ways, and four portions underwent sequencing. Study-wide findings and caveats: In naive cells, clones above 20 RNA copies held under 1% of molecules, whereas in effector cells they held over 98%.

TCRdb re-called the PCR reads through MiXCR, storing one row per CDR3 protein. The profile shows around 40,000 distinct CDR3 sequences, about 19% of them singletons. This CDR3 is built from 14 residues. The V and J ends lost 3 bases and 6 bases respectively, with 12 bases between them. Germline-derived CDR1 and CDR2 are LNHNV and YYDKDF (reference sequence). This clonotype was recorded many times. Antigen unknown. The chain employs TRBV15 and TRBJ1-5; tentatively, D is TRBD1 (5 bases). What was sequenced was naive CD8+ T cells from blood, with Jurkat cell RNA spiked in. The subset was: FACS-sorted CD8+CD4-CCR7+CD45RA+ naive T cells. The receptor's source is a human donor in good health. Some libraries in this study had Jurkat cell RNA spiked in. CDR3 nucleotides: TGTGCCACCAGCAGTGAACAGGCGTCTCAGCCCCAGCATTTT. Protein product: CATSSEQASQPQHF. Using reference TRBV15 and TRBJ1-5 for the parts outside the CDR3, the full variable domain is DAMVIQNPRYQVTQFGKPVTLSCSQTLNHNVMYWYQQKSSQAPKLLFHYYDKDFNNEADTPDNFQSRRPNTSFCFLDIRSPGLGDTAMYLCATSSEQASQPQHFGDGTRLSIL.